The 32 T cell receptor beta chains presented below share a single source sample, sequenced in a study of T-cell memory formation after mild COVID-19. MiXCR was run by TCRdb on the 5' RACE reads, yielding one entry per CDR3 protein. In the table there are hundreds of thousands of distinct CDR3 sequences, roughly 26% of which are singletons. Material: PBMCs or a T cell subset sorted from them (not recorded which). The source is an adult woman who had mild COVID-19 (a few samples of this study predate the infection). Cell type and time point are not known.

J is TRBJ2-1 and V is TRBV5-1, with 13 bases identical to TRBD2. This CDR3 region has 15 residues. The V gene end was trimmed by 7 bases and the J gene end by 10 bases; junction bases not matched to a gene: 11. From germline, CDR1 is SGHRS and CDR2 YFSETQ. The CDR3 coding sequence is TGCGCCAGCTCCCCCGGGACTAGCGGGACGAACGAGCAGTTCTTC. This codes for CASSPGTSGTNEQFF.

The chain combines TRBV5-1 with TRBJ1-2; weak D call: TRBD1 (6 bases). With 3 bases removed from V and 0 bases from J, the gap between germline ends came to 18 bases. CDR1 and CDR2 (germline): SGHRS, YFSETQ. The CDR3 runs 17 residues. CDR3 nucleotides: TGCGCCAGCAGCTGGGGGGCTACAGGGACTGCTAACTATGGCTACACCTTC. Protein sequence: CASSWGATGTANYGYTF. Full variable domain (remainder filled in from reference TRBV5-1 and TRBJ1-2): KAGVTQTPRYLIKTRGQQVTLSCSPISGHRSVSWYQQTPGQGLQFLFEYFSETQRNKGNFPGRFSGRQFSNSRSEMNVSTLELGDSALYLCASSWGATGTANYGYTFGSGTRLTVV.

This clonotype was counted a few times. The V and J genes are TRBV5-1 and TRBJ2-7; no clear D gene. The CDR3 length is 12 residues. V was clipped by 4 bases and J by 6 bases, with 11 bases between them. Looked up from germline, CDR1 is SGHRS and CDR2 is YFSETQ. This chain's CDR3 is CASSPSFGEQYF. The CDR3, as DNA: TGCGCCAGCAGCCCCTCCTTCGGCGAGCAGTACTTC.

This clonotype was detected a few times. The J gene is TRBJ2-3, the V gene TRBV7-2; D uncertain. This CDR3 spans 14 amino acids. Trimming removed 5 bases at V and 0 bases at J, with 9 bases between. Germline V gene sequence: CDR1 SGHTA, CDR2 FQGNSA. DNA of the CDR3: TGTGCCAGCAGCCGGCGGCGGAGCACAGATACGCAGTATTTT. Translation: CASSRRRSTDTQYF.

This clonotype was detected only a few times. The chain combines TRBV10-3 with TRBJ1-6; D gene unclear. The V end lost 6 bases, the J end lost 0 bases, and 9 bases lay between the germline ends. CDR3 size: 15 residues. Germline V CDR1 and CDR2: ENHRY, SYGVKD. CDR3 nucleotide sequence: TGTGCCATCAGCCCGAGGAGCTCCTATAATTCACCCCTCCACTTT. It translates to CAISPRSSYNSPLHF.

This clonotype has more than one count but fewer than ten. The CDR3 region is CATTKESSNTEAFF. CDR3 sequence (DNA): TGTGCCACCACGAAGGAGTCTTCGAACACTGAAGCTTTCTTT. The V gene is TRBV12-3 or TRBV12-4, the J gene TRBJ1-1; D is ambiguous. This CDR3 has 14 residues. Deletions cut 10 bases from V and 1 base from J, with 16 bases between.

The gene calls are TRBV10-2 and TRBJ2-5; 8 bases are shared with TRBD2. This CDR3 region has 17 residues. J lost 3 bases, V lost 6 bases, and 15 bases had no gene match. The germline gives CDR1 WSHSY, CDR2 SAAADI. The CDR3 sequence is CASRLSGLAGPKETQYF. DNA of the CDR3: TGCGCCAGCAGGCTATCAGGACTAGCTGGGCCAAAAGAGACCCAGTACTTC.

The rearrangement links TRBV29-1 to TRBJ2-7; no definite D call. Germline loops: CDR1 SQVTM, CDR2 ANQGSEA. The CDR3 is made up of 11 amino acids. The V gene lost 7 bases and the J gene lost 3 bases, with 10 bases spanning the gap. CDR3 in DNA: TGCAGCGCCCAGACCCTCTACGAGCAGTACTTC. Residues: CSAQTLYEQYF.

The rearrangement joins TRBV7-9 to TRBJ2-7; weak D call: TRBD2 (6 bases). Germline CDR1 reads SEHNR; CDR2 reads FQNEAQ (reference sequence). This CDR3 region has 14 residues. V lost 4 bases, J lost 6 bases, and 16 bases lay in between. CDR3 in amino acids: CASSSGGGPSEQYF. The CDR3 nucleotides are TGTGCCAGCAGCTCCGGGGGAGGCCCCTCCGAGCAGTACTTC.

V is TRBV7-2 and J is TRBJ2-7; D call uncertain. The CDR3 sequence is 14 residues long. Between the trimmed V and J ends, which lost 2 bases and 0 bases, there was a span of 8 bases. Germline CDR1 SGHTA, CDR2 FQGNSA. CDR3 region: CASSLWVSSYEQYF. CDR3 DNA: TGTGCCAGCAGCTTATGGGTCAGCTCCTACGAGCAGTACTTC.

This clonotype turned up a few times. V usage is TRBV5-1 and J usage is TRBJ2-3, with TRBD1 identical over 9 bases. The CDR3 runs to 13 residues. Trimming removed 4 bases from V and 8 bases from J; junction bases left unmatched: 5. Per germline, CDR1 SGHRS and CDR2 YFSETQ. The CDR3 here is CASSDRDRVTQYF. In DNA, the CDR3 is TGCGCCAGCAGCGACCGGGACAGGGTTACGCAGTATTTT.

The rearrangement links TRBV9 to TRBJ2-3; 14 bases fit TRBD2. This CDR3 has 16 residues. V shed 0 bases and J 7 bases; nucleotides not matched to a gene: 4. CDR1 is SGDLS and CDR2 is YYNGEE in the germline V gene. CDR3 coding DNA: TGTGCCAGCAGCGTAGCGACTAGCGGGGGGGTAAATACGCAGTATTTT. This translates into CASSVATSGGVNTQYF.

The chain couples TRBV21-1 to TRBJ2-3; no DNA check was done on the table's D call, TRBD1. TRBV21-1 is reported as a pseudogene. This CDR3 has 16 amino acids. CDR3 sequence (DNA): TGTGCCAGCAGCAAAGGCCGGGACAGGGCTTCAGATACGCAGTATTTT. Translated, it gives CASSKGRDRASDTQYF.

J is TRBJ2-1 and V is TRBV27; TRBD2 agrees at 11 bases. With 5 bases clipped from V and 7 bases from J, the junction kept 16 bases outside the gene matches. This CDR3 has 18 residues. CDR1 is MNHEY and CDR2 is SMNVEV in the germline V gene (reference sequence). CDR3 sequence (DNA): TGTGCCAGCAGTCCCCCGGGGGTAGCGGGAGGGCCAGGAAATGAGCAGTTCTTC. As protein: CASSPPGVAGGPGNEQFF.

This clonotype showed up just a few times. The gene calls are TRBV18 and TRBJ2-7; TRBD1 agrees at 7 bases. CDR1 is KGHSH, CDR2 LQKENI, per germline. This CDR3 has 12 residues. V gave up 3 bases and J gave up 8 bases; unmatched junction bases: 4. The CDR3 DNA is TGTGCCAGCTCACCCTCGACAGGGAAGCAGTACTTC. Translated, it gives CASSPSTGKQYF.

The table lists this clonotype with many counts. A much larger clonotype is one base distant, so this may be a read error. This sequence joins TRBV12-3 or TRBV12-4 and TRBJ2-5, with no clear D. The CDR3 contains 11 residues. Trimming removed 3 bases at V and 4 bases at J, with 3 bases between. The CDR3 reads CASSFAETQYF. The CDR3 nucleotides are TGTGCCAGCAGTTTCGCAGAGACCCAGTACTTC.

This clonotype was observed at least ten times. The chain uses TRBV5-1 and TRBJ2-2; a weak D match, TRBD1 (5 bases). Trimming stripped 7 bases from V and 4 bases from J, with 14 bases between. The CDR3 loop spans 14 amino acids. Looked up from germline, CDR1 is SGHRS and CDR2 is YFSETQ. The CDR3 sequence is CASRFRAGTGELFF. CDR3 bases: TGCGCCAGCCGGTTCAGGGCCGGCACCGGGGAGCTGTTTTTT. Full variable domain (outside the CDR3, taken from reference TRBV5-1 and TRBJ2-2): KAGVTQTPRYLIKTRGQQVTLSCSPISGHRSVSWYQQTPGQGLQFLFEYFSETQRNKGNFPGRFSGRQFSNSRSEMNVSTLELGDSALYLCASRFRAGTGELFFGEGSRLTVL.

This clonotype was detected a few times. The rearrangement joins TRBV29-1 to TRBJ2-7; D ambiguous. There are 15 residues in the CDR3. CDR1 is SQVTM, CDR2 ANQGSEA, per germline. Trimming removed 0 bases from V and 3 bases from J, with 15 bases in between. CDR3 in amino acids: CSVEDRASGSYEQYF. In DNA, the CDR3 is TGCAGCGTTGAAGATAGGGCCTCTGGTAGCTACGAGCAGTACTTC.

This clonotype was detected only a few times. This chain connects TRBV10-3 to TRBJ1-3, with 7 positions matching TRBD1. The ends lost 2 bases at V and 2 bases at J; junction bases unmatched: 0. Germline V gene data show CDR1 as ENHRY and CDR2 as SYGVKD. This CDR3 region has 14 residues. The CDR3 loop is CAISETGAGNTIYF. The CDR3 bases are TGTGCCATCAGTGAGACAGGGGCTGGAAACACCATATATTTT.

The chain couples TRBV20-1 to TRBJ1-1, with D unclear. The germline V and J ends were trimmed by 3 bases and 3 bases, with 8 bases remaining between them. The CDR3 length is 12 residues. Germline lookup yields CDR1 DFQATT and CDR2 SNEGSKA (reference sequence). CDR3 amino acids: CSARMAYTEAFF. CDR3 bases: TGCAGTGCTAGGATGGCTTACACTGAAGCTTTCTTT.

V and J are TRBV20-1 and TRBJ2-5; possibly TRBD1 or TRBD2 for D (5 bases each). Trimming cost V 6 bases and J 4 bases, with 15 bases left between them. In germline, CDR1 is DFQATT, CDR2 SNEGSKA (reference sequence). The CDR3 has 13 amino acids. CDR3 sequence reads: CSALDGAVETQYF. Here the CDR3 DNA reads TGCAGTGCCCTCGACGGGGCTGTAGAGACCCAGTACTTC.

This clonotype was detected only a few times. The chain employs TRBV20-1 and TRBJ1-2; D may be TRBD1 (6 bases). Trimming cost V 4 bases and J 2 bases, with 11 bases left between them. The CDR3 contains 13 residues. Germline V gives CDR1 DFQATT, CDR2 SNEGSKA (reference sequence). The CDR3 bases are TGCAGTGCTACGGACAGAGGAAACTATGGCTACACCTTC. This gives the protein CSATDRGNYGYTF.

Comments on this clonotype: The junction shows a germline mismatch at one end, possibly a read error. The rearrangement links TRBV10-3 to TRBJ1-2; maybe TRBD1 (5 bases). The CDR3 totals 11 residues. Germline V gives CDR1 ENHRY, CDR2 SYGVKD. In DNA, the CDR3 is TGTGCCATCAGTGAGGGGAACGACAGAGGATTC. Translated, it gives CAISEGNDRGF.

The CDR3 coding sequence is TGTGCCAGCAGTTTCGAGGGAACCCTAGCCAAAAACATTCAGTACTTC. It is translated as CASSFEGTLAKNIQYF. This chain joins TRBV27 and TRBJ2-4; possibly TRBD2 for D (5 bases). Trimming removed 3 bases from V and 0 bases from J, with 12 bases in between. CDR1 and CDR2 from the germline V gene are MNHEY and SMNVEV (reference sequence). The CDR3 is 16 residues long.

This clonotype showed up just a few times. The chain is built from TRBV6-1 and TRBJ1-2; 7 bases are a match to TRBD1. Trimming at V came to 4 bases and at J to 4 bases, leaving 6 bases not matched to a gene. The germline gives CDR1 MNHNS, CDR2 SASEGT. The CDR3 loop spans 14 amino acids. CDR3 protein: CASSVAGGSYGYTF. DNA of the CDR3: TGTGCCAGCAGTGTCGCAGGGGGAAGCTATGGCTACACCTTC.

This clonotype occurred a few times. The chain employs TRBV7-9 and TRBJ1-5, with a weak D call TRBD1 (5 bases). V was pared by 5 bases and J by 7 bases, with 18 bases between. Germline lookup yields CDR1 SEHNR and CDR2 FQNEAQ (reference sequence). The CDR3 totals 15 residues. The CDR3 protein is CASSSTDPKGQPQHF. The DNA of the CDR3 is TGTGCCAGCAGCAGTACAGACCCAAAGGGGCAGCCCCAGCATTTT.

A note on this clonotype: One end of the junction is discordant with germline, which a read error may explain. The CDR3 loop reads CASSIGTGEFFIF. In nucleotides, the CDR3 is TGTGCCAGCAGTATAGGGACAGGGGAGTTTTTTATCTTC. V gene TRBV12-3 or TRBV12-4 combines with J gene TRBJ2-1; 10 bases line up with TRBD1. This CDR3 comprises 13 residues.

V is TRBV27 and J is TRBJ1-1; TRBD1 might be the D (6 bases). Germline CDR1 is MNHEY and CDR2 is SMNVEV (reference sequence). With 6 bases removed from V and 6 bases from J, the gap between germline ends came to 14 bases. The CDR3 consists of 13 residues. The CDR3 nucleotides are TGTGCCAGCAGCTACAGGGATTCGGCTGAAGCTTTCTTT. Protein sequence: CASSYRDSAEAFF.

This clonotype has only a few counts. The genes are TRBV7-9 and TRBJ2-7; 9 bases are shared with TRBD1. This CDR3 spans 15 amino acids. The germline CDR1 and CDR2 sequences are SEHNR and FQNEAQ (reference sequence). Trimming at V came to 5 bases and at J to 3 bases, leaving 8 bases not matched to a gene. In DNA, the CDR3 is TGTGCCAGCAGCCAAACAGGGGGCTTGAGCTACGAGCAGTACTTC. This codes for CASSQTGGLSYEQYF. The entire variable domain, with the rest obtained from reference TRBV7-9 and TRBJ2-7, is as follows: DTGVSQNPRHKITKRGQNVTFRCDPISEHNRLYWYRQTLGQGPEFLTYFQNEAQLEKSRLLSDRFSAERPKGSFSTLEIQRTEQGDSAMYLCASSQTGGLSYEQYFGPGTRLTVT.

This clonotype has at least ten counts. J is TRBJ1-1 and V is TRBV7-2, with TRBD1 matching over 8 bases. The CDR3 runs 12 residues. The germline V gene has CDR1 SGHTA and CDR2 FQGNSA. With V trimmed by 10 bases and J by 4 bases, 5 bases remained unmatched. CDR3: CATGDRGTEAFF. The CDR3 bases are TGTGCCACCGGAGACAGGGGCACTGAAGCTTTCTTT.

This clonotype appeared a few times. V gene TRBV7-8 combines with J gene TRBJ1-2; 9 nucleotides match TRBD1. Germline CDR1 is SGHVS and CDR2 is FQNEAQ. This CDR3 region has 17 residues. Unmatched junction bases numbered 9, after V lost 0 bases and J lost 4 bases. The CDR3 sequence: CASSLASDGTGSYGYTF. CDR3 DNA sequence: TGTGCCAGCAGCTTAGCCTCAGATGGGACAGGGTCCTATGGCTACACCTTC. The full variable domain, with the rest looked up from reference TRBV7-8 and TRBJ1-2, is GAGVSQSPRYKVAKRGQDVALRCDPISGHVSLFWYQQALGQGPEFLTYFQNEAQLDKSGLPSDRFFAERPEGSVSTLKIQRTQQEDSAVYLCASSLASDGTGSYGYTFGSGTRLTVV.

The sample holds a few counts of this clonotype. The chain couples TRBV5-1 to TRBJ2-5; D remains unclear. The length of the CDR3 is 16 residues. Germline V gene sequence: CDR1 SGHRS, CDR2 YFSETQ. Trimming pared 0 bases from V and 4 bases from J, leaving 16 bases between. The CDR3 sequence is CASSLEDPRMGETQYF. CDR3 sequence (DNA): TGCGCCAGCAGCTTGGAGGACCCCCGGATGGGAGAGACCCAGTACTTC. Full variable domain (outside the CDR3, taken from reference TRBV5-1 and TRBJ2-5): KAGVTQTPRYLIKTRGQQVTLSCSPISGHRSVSWYQQTPGQGLQFLFEYFSETQRNKGNFPGRFSGRQFSNSRSEMNVSTLELGDSALYLCASSLEDPRMGETQYFGPGTRLLVL.